This is a list of T cell receptor beta chains from one sample in a study of regulatory T cells in long-lasting Graves disease. TCRdb recomputed calls from the multiplex PCR reads with MiXCR, one row per CDR3 protein. This table has about 400,000 distinct CDR3 sequences, less than 25% appearing once. The source was peripheral blood mononuclear cells (PBMCs), collected when the disease was refractory, from a patient treated with antithyroid drugs. Source of these receptors: a female donor with Graves disease. Each CDR3 is given with its conserved first and last residue. A D gene is named only where the DNA matches it firmly. Expanded clones get a size class; other rows say once, few or many, or leave the size out.

>.|few|TRBV5-1|TRBJ1-2
TGCGCCAGCAGCTTGGCCCCGGTATCTAACTATGGCTACACCTTC
CASSLAPVSNYGYTF
>.|few|TRBV20-1|TRBJ2-4
TGCAGTGCTGCCCATTGGACAGATAAAAACATTCAGTACTTC
CSAAHWTDKNIQYF
>.|few|TRBV15|TRBJ2-7
TGTGCCACCAGCAGGGGTGTTGGGGCAGAAGGAACCTACGAGCAGTACTTC
CATSRGVGAEGTYEQYF
>.|few|TRBV24-1|TRBJ2-2
TGTGCCACCAGTCCCAGTGAGCTCGGGGAGCTGTTTTTT
CATSPSELGELFF
>.|many|TRBV12-3/TRBV12-4|TRBJ1-5
TGTGCCAGCAGTTTAGCGCCTTTTCAGCCCCAGCATTTT
CASSLAPFQPQHF
>.|many|TRBV20-1|TRBJ2-7
TGCAGTGCGGAAACTCCGAGCTCCTACGAGCAGTACTTC
CSAETPSSYEQYF
>TRBD1|many|TRBV30|TRBJ1-1
TGTGCAAAGACGACAGGGTTGAACACTGAAGCTTTCTTT
CAKTTGLNTEAFF
>.|.|TRBV12-3/TRBV12-4|TRBJ1-1
TGTGCCAGCACCTCTCCCCACAGGGCGGATAAAATGAACACTGAAGCTTTCTTT
CASTSPHRADKMNTEAFF
>.|many|TRBV30|TRBJ1-1
TGTGCCTGGAGTGACAGGGTCACTGAAGCTTTCTTT
CAWSDRVTEAFF
>.|.|TRBV20-1|TRBJ2-7
TGCAGTGCTCCCCGGGAATCCTCCTACGAGCAGTACTTC
CSAPRESSYEQYF
>TRBD1|.|TRBV5-1|TRBJ2-7
TGCGCCAGCAGCCCAATCGCGGGACAGGGGAGCTACGAGCAGTACTTC
CASSPIAGQGSYEQYF
>.|.|TRBV27|TRBJ2-7
TGTGCCAGCAGTTTTAACTCCGACAGGCTCGAGCAGTACTTC
CASSFNSDRLEQYF
>.|few|TRBV6-5|TRBJ2-2
TGTGCCAGCAGTTCCGCCGGGACCGCTAACACCGGGGAGCTGTTTTTT
CASSSAGTANTGELFF
>.|.|TRBV2|TRBJ1-5
TGTGCCAGCACATCCCGAGGAACGGGTAGCAATCAGCCCCAGCATTTT
CASTSRGTGSNQPQHF
>.|few|TRBV6-1|TRBJ1-2
TGTGCCAGCAGCCCCGCCGTTCAACCGTTACATGGCTACACCTTC
CASSPAVQPLHGYTF
>.|.|TRBV12-3/TRBV12-4|TRBJ1-2
TGTGCCAGCAGTTCGCCGACTGGGGGCAACTATGGCTACACCTTC
CASSSPTGGNYGYTF
>TRBD2|.|TRBV29-1|TRBJ2-3
TGCAGCGTTGTTCGGGGTAGCGGGAGGAGCACAGATACGCAGTATTTT
CSVVRGSGRSTDTQYF
>.|few|TRBV5-1|TRBJ1-5
TGCGCCAGCAGCTCGTCAGGGAATAGCAATCAGCCCCAGCATTTT
CASSSSGNSNQPQHF
>.|.|TRBV6-1|TRBJ1-2
TGTGCCAGCAGTCTCACGATGGGCATCGGGGGCGCTGGCTACACCTTC
CASSLTMGIGGAGYTF
>.|.|TRBV10-3|TRBJ1-1
TGTGCCATCAGCTTACAGGGCCCGAACACTGAAGCTTTCTTT
CAISLQGPNTEAFF
>TRBD2|many|TRBV28|TRBJ2-5
TGTGCCAGCAGCCTGGGACTAGCGGGAGTTGGAAAAGAGACCCAGTACTTC
CASSLGLAGVGKETQYF
>TRBD2|many|TRBV29-1|TRBJ2-7
TGCAGCGCCCTCATCACTAGCGGTTCCTACGAGCAGTACTTC
CSALITSGSYEQYF